One sample yielded the 32 T cell receptor beta chains listed below, sequenced in a study of prognosis after radiotherapy for stage I lung cancer. CDR3 of TCR beta was amplified from genomic DNA via a two-round multiplex PCR. First-round PCR employed TRBV- and TRBJ-specific primers for each gene. TCRdb used MiXCR to reprocess the multiplex PCR reads, holding one entry per CDR3 protein. The data show tens of thousands of distinct CDR3 sequences, with around 40% seen just once and approximately 33% held by the top ten. The sequencing here drew on PBMCs, taken before or after stereotactic body radiation therapy (not recorded which). Receptors were obtained from a donor aged 50 or older with non-small cell lung cancer.

Ten or more counts support this clonotype. This chain uses TRBV7-3 with TRBJ2-1; D ambiguous. This CDR3 is 16 amino acids long. V was cut by 0 bases and J by 0 bases, with 9 bases left in between. The germline V gene has CDR1 SGHTA and CDR2 FQGTGA. The CDR3 DNA follows: TGTGCCAGCAGCTTAACAGGGCCACGCTCCTACAATGAGCAGTTCTTC. This encodes CASSLTGPRSYNEQFF.

The sample holds many counts of this clonotype. The chain is built from TRBV4-3 and TRBJ2-7, with D tentatively TRBD2 (6 bases). The CDR3 runs to 14 residues. The V gene's germline CDR1 is LGHNA and CDR2 YSLEER. V gave up 0 bases and J gave up 3 bases, with 9 bases separating them. The CDR3 reads CASSQDWRGYEQYF. CDR3 nucleotide sequence: TGCGCCAGCAGCCAAGATTGGAGGGGCTACGAGCAGTACTTC.

The table lists this clonotype with many counts. This sequence joins TRBV6-1 and TRBJ1-1; unclear D gene. Per germline, CDR1 MNHNS and CDR2 SASEGT. V lost 6 bases to trimming and J lost 1 base, with 21 bases between them. The CDR3 covers 17 residues. As DNA, the CDR3 is TGTGCCAGCAGAGACTATCGAATGGCCACCAGGAACACTGAAGCTTTCTTT. This translates into CASRDYRMATRNTEAFF.

The J gene is TRBJ2-7, the V gene TRBV7-2, with no clear D. CDR3 length equals 14 residues. Trimming left V 5 bases short and J 0 bases short, with 11 bases between. Germline CDR1 SGHTA, CDR2 FQGNSA. CDR3 protein: CASSNRDGSYEQYF. CDR3 nucleotide sequence: TGTGCCAGCAGCAACCGAGACGGCTCCTACGAGCAGTACTTC. Filled out from reference TRBV7-2 and TRBJ2-7, the complete variable domain reads GAGVSQSPSNKVTEKGKDVELRCDPISGHTALYWYRQSLGQGLEFLIYFQGNSAPDKSGLPSDRFSAERTGGSVSTLTIQRTQQEDSAVYLCASSNRDGSYEQYFGPGTRLTVT.

In its sample, this clonotype is medium-sized. CDR3 region: CASSYTLEWRGGHEQYF. The CDR3 nucleotides are TGTGCCAGCAGTTACACCCTCGAGTGGAGGGGAGGGCACGAGCAGTACTTC. The chain couples TRBV6-5 to TRBJ2-7, with 7 bases matching TRBD2. The J segment lost 5 bases and the V segment lost 2 bases, leaving 15 bases of the junction unmatched. The CDR3 sequence is 17 residues long. Looked up from germline, CDR1 is MNHEY and CDR2 is SVGAGI.

The genes are TRBV20-1 and TRBJ2-1, with D hard to call. V was cut by 6 bases and J by 3 bases, with 18 bases left in between. The CDR3 is 15 amino acids. CDR1 and CDR2 (germline): DFQATT, SNEGSKA (reference sequence). CDR3 loop: CSAHPPQPHYNEQFF. CDR3 coding DNA: TGCAGTGCCCACCCCCCACAACCTCACTACAATGAGCAGTTCTTC.

The chain uses TRBV28 and TRBJ2-5, with D perhaps given as TRBD1 or TRBD2 (5 bases each). There are 16 residues in the CDR3. Germline V CDR1 and CDR2: MDHEN, SYDVKM. V lost 4 bases and J lost 1, with 16 bases in between. CDR3 bases: TGTGCCAGCAGTTCCCATGGGGGAAGGATCCAAGAGACCCAGTACTTC. Amino acids: CASSSHGGRIQETQYF.

Details on this clonotype: This likely stems from a read error, as it lies one base from a far larger clone. The chain couples TRBV6-8 to TRBJ1-1; no definite D call. Germline CDR1 and CDR2: MNHGY and SAAAGT. This CDR3 comprises 14 residues. V was cut by 2 bases and J by 4 bases, with 11 bases left in between. The CDR3, as DNA: TGTGCCAGCAGTTACCTATCCCATACCACTGAAGCTTTCTTT. Translation: CASSYLSHTTEAFF.

The rearrangement links TRBV6-9 to TRBJ1-3; D ambiguous. The CDR3 runs to 15 residues. V was trimmed by 2 bases and J by 0 bases, leaving 8 bases between them. The germline V gene has CDR1 MNHGY and CDR2 SVAAGI. The CDR3 here is CASSYEAVSGNTIYF. In DNA, the CDR3 is TGTGCCAGCAGTTATGAGGCAGTCTCTGGAAACACCATATATTTT.

CDR3 DNA: TGCAGTCAAAAAGGACAGGGGTCGGTGCAGTTCTTC. This encodes CSQKGQGSVQFF. The chain carries TRBV20-1 and TRBJ2-1, with TRBD1 identical over 9 bases. V gave up 8 bases and J gave up 12 bases; unmatched junction bases: 11. The CDR3 loop spans 12 amino acids. The germline gives CDR1 DFQATT, CDR2 SNEGSKA (reference sequence).

The rearrangement uses TRBV7-2 and TRBJ1-5; the D is unclear. Per the germline V gene, CDR1 is SGHTA and CDR2 is FQGNSA. The V end lost 4 bases, the J end lost 3 bases, and 7 bases lay between the germline ends. This CDR3 contains 13 residues. Written as DNA, the CDR3 is TGTGCCAGCAGCTCCACGATCAATCAGCCCCAGCATTTT. Protein product: CASSSTINQPQHF.

Ten or more counts support this clonotype. This chain uses TRBV28 with TRBJ1-4; 10 bases line up with TRBD1. The CDR3 spans 14 residues. V gave up 6 bases and J gave up 8 bases; unmatched junction bases: 6. Germline V CDR1 and CDR2: MDHEN, SYDVKM. The CDR3 reads CASRTGTGVEKLFF. Written as DNA, the CDR3 is TGTGCCAGCAGGACCGGGACAGGGGTCGAAAAACTGTTTTTT.

This chain uses TRBV12-3 or TRBV12-4 with TRBJ2-2; D gene ambiguous. This CDR3 is 15 amino acids long. V was cut by 6 bases and J by 0 bases, with 11 bases left in between. This chain's CDR3 is CASRRFDANTGELFF. CDR3 DNA sequence: TGTGCCAGCAGACGGTTTGACGCGAACACCGGGGAGCTGTTTTTT.

This clonotype appeared many times. CDR3 sequence: CASSHPGRAEKLFF. CDR3 DNA sequence: TGTGCCAGTAGTCACCCCGGGAGGGCTGAAAAACTGTTTTTT. The chain is built from TRBV19 and TRBJ1-4; no clear D gene. This CDR3 region has 14 residues. CDR1 LNHDA and CDR2 SQIVND come from the germline V gene (reference sequence). V lost 5 bases and J 7 bases, leaving 14 bases between the germline ends.

This rearrangement joins TRBV19 to TRBJ1-1; 7 nucleotides match TRBD1. The CDR3 contains 16 residues. The ends lost 6 bases at V and 0 bases at J; junction bases unmatched: 10. Germline assignment: CDR1 LNHDA and CDR2 SQIVND (reference sequence). The CDR3 nucleotides read TGTGCCAGTAGACCGCGGGGGACAGCAATGAACACTGAAGCTTTCTTT. Protein product: CASRPRGTAMNTEAFF.

CDR3 DNA sequence: TGTGCCAGCGCCTCAGTTGGCCCAACCTACGAGCAGTACTTC. Protein sequence: CASASVGPTYEQYF. V gene TRBV28 combines with J gene TRBJ2-7; D uncertain. There are 14 residues in the CDR3. V gave up 8 bases and J gave up 2 bases, with 16 bases separating them. Germline V CDR1 and CDR2: MDHEN, SYDVKM.

This clonotype qualifies as medium-sized. The chain combines TRBV6-2 or TRBV6-3 with TRBJ1-5, with 9 bases matching TRBD1. The ends lost 6 bases at V and 6 bases at J; junction bases unmatched: 6. The V gene's germline CDR1 is MNHEY and CDR2 SVGEGT. CDR3 size: 14 residues. The CDR3 region is CASSGTGFSQPQHF. Written as DNA, the CDR3 is TGTGCCAGCAGCGGGACAGGGTTTTCTCAGCCCCAGCATTTT.

The V call is TRBV28, the J call TRBJ2-7; D is uncertain. The germline V gene has CDR1 MDHEN and CDR2 SYDVKM. The CDR3 has 11 residues. Trimming pared 10 bases from V and 2 bases from J, leaving 9 bases between. CDR3 in amino acids: CAISGTYEQYF. The CDR3 DNA sequence: TGTGCCATTTCCGGTACCTACGAGCAGTACTTC. Looking up the rest from reference TRBV28 and TRBJ2-7 gives the full variable domain: DVKVTQSSRYLVKRTGEKVFLECVQDMDHENMFWYRQDPGLGLRLIYFSYDVKMKEKGDIPEGYSVSREKKERFSLILESASTNQTSMYLCAISGTYEQYFGPGTRLTVT.

This clonotype was seen only once. It is likely a read error: a sequence one base away is far more abundant. The chain is built from TRBV7-2 and TRBJ2-3; 7 bases map to TRBD2. The CDR3 has 21 residues. V dropped 1 base and J dropped 5; count of bases not matched to a gene: 24. In germline, CDR1 is SGHTA, CDR2 FQGNSA. CDR3 in amino acids: CASSLGLFGGGKILTQDTQYF. The CDR3, as DNA: TGTGCCAGCAGCTTAGGGTTGTTTGGGGGGGGGAAAATCCTGACACAAGATACGCAGTATTTT.

This clonotype is judged medium-sized. The rearrangement links TRBV6-8 to TRBJ1-2; a possible D gene is TRBD1 (6 bases). From germline, CDR1 is MNHGY and CDR2 SAAAGT. CDR3 length equals 13 residues. Trimming removed 0 bases from V and 7 bases from J, with 9 bases in between. CDR3 sequence: CASSYSQGFGYTF. DNA for the CDR3: TGTGCCAGCAGTTACTCGCAGGGGTTTGGCTACACCTTC.

This clonotype was picked up many times. This chain joins TRBV5-1 and TRBJ2-7; D remains ambiguous. The CDR3 contains 13 residues. Germline CDR1 SGHRS, CDR2 YFSETQ. The V and J ends lost 0 bases and 7 bases respectively, with 11 bases between them. CDR3: CASSLGWSEEQYF. The CDR3 DNA sequence: TGCGCCAGCAGCTTGGGGTGGTCGGAAGAGCAGTACTTC.

Points on this clonotype: A read error likely explains this, since a far larger clone differs by one base. The chain links TRBV6-1 to TRBJ2-1; D unclear. Deletions cut 6 bases from V and 10 bases from J, with 13 bases between. CDR1 and CDR2 from the germline V gene are MNHNS and SASEGT. The CDR3 totals 12 residues. CDR3 region: CASSRREYEQFF. The CDR3 bases are TGTGCCAGCAGCCGGAGAGAGTACGAGCAGTTCTTC.

This clonotype was seen a single time. A read error is likely here: a far larger clone is one base away. The rearrangement uses TRBV6-5 and TRBJ1-6, with a possible D match to TRBD1 (5 bases). The CDR3 consists of 16 residues. The V gene lost 6 bases and the J gene lost 6 bases, with 18 bases spanning the gap. Germline lookup yields CDR1 MNHEY and CDR2 SVGAGI. The DNA for the CDR3 is TGTGCCAGCAGCCGGTACCCTCTGAGGGGTAATTCACCCCTCCACTTT. It specifies CASSRYPLRGNSPLHF.

Remarks on this clonotype: One junction end does not reproduce the germline sequence, and a read error may be involved. The chain joins TRBV28 to TRBJ1-5, with D hard to call. This CDR3 contains 16 residues. Germline CDR1 reads MDHEN; CDR2 reads SYDVKM. In DNA, the CDR3 is TGTGCCAGCAGTTTTGGCCCCGGAATGAGCAATCAGCACCAGCATTTT. It codes for CASSFGPGMSNQHQHF.

This clonotype was found many times. The chain has TRBV4-2 and TRBJ1-2; D might be TRBD1 (5 bases). Trimming shortened V by 3 bases and J by 8 bases, and 13 bases separated the two germline ends. The CDR3 consists of 13 residues. Per germline, CDR1 LGHNA and CDR2 YNFKEQ. The CDR3 DNA follows: TGTGCCAGCAGCCACGAGGGGTTAGGGGGCTACACCTTC. Protein sequence: CASSHEGLGGYTF.

Details on this clonotype: A far bigger clonotype differs at one base, so this is likely a read error. The rearrangement links TRBV12-3 or TRBV12-4 to TRBJ2-5; 9 nucleotides agree with TRBD1. The CDR3 runs 13 residues. This chain's CDR3 is CASSSTGGGEQSF. Written as DNA, the CDR3 is TGTGCCAGCAGTTCGACAGGGGGTGGTGAGCAGTCCTTC.

This clonotype was counted once. This chain connects TRBV20-1 to TRBJ2-7; a possible D gene is TRBD1 (6 bases). From germline, CDR1 is DFQATT and CDR2 SNEGSKA (reference sequence). The CDR3 loop spans 15 amino acids. V dropped 0 bases and J dropped 3 bases, with 15 bases sitting between them. CDR3 sequence: CSARDRDNGGYEQYF. The DNA of the CDR3 is TGCAGTGCTAGAGATAGGGACAACGGAGGCTACGAGCAGTACTTC.

Comments on this clonotype: A junction end diverges from the germline sequence, so it may reflect a read error. The rearrangement links TRBV28 to TRBJ2-1; TRBD2 agrees at 9 bases. CDR3 length equals 15 residues. From germline, CDR1 is MDHEN and CDR2 SYDVKM. The CDR3 loop reads CASILGTSRHNERFF. CDR3 coding DNA: TGTGCCAGCATCCTAGGGACTAGCCGTCACAATGAGCGGTTCTTC.

This clonotype was detected once. It differs at one base from a far larger clone, so likely a read error. The chain is built from TRBV4-2 and TRBJ2-3; TRBD2 matches 7 bases. The germline CDR1 and CDR2 sequences are LGHNA and YNFKEQ. The CDR3 is made up of 17 amino acids. The J segment lost 4 bases and the V segment lost 5 bases, leaving 15 bases of the junction unmatched. CDR3 amino acids: CASSLEGRTRGADTQYF. The CDR3 DNA follows: TGTGCCAGCAGCTTAGAAGGTCGGACTAGAGGGGCAGATACGCAGTATTTT.

This chain connects TRBV5-1 to TRBJ2-7; weak D call: TRBD1 (7 bases). Germline V CDR1 and CDR2: SGHRS, YFSETQ. The CDR3 spans 15 residues. V gave up 3 bases and J gave up 4 bases, with 17 bases separating them. CDR3 DNA sequence: TGCGCCAGCAGCTCTGGGGCAGGGGGGTTTTACGAGCAGTACTTC. Translated, it gives CASSSGAGGFYEQYF. The complete variable domain, with remaining parts taken from reference TRBV5-1 and TRBJ2-7, reads KAGVTQTPRYLIKTRGQQVTLSCSPISGHRSVSWYQQTPGQGLQFLFEYFSETQRNKGNFPGRFSGRQFSNSRSEMNVSTLELGDSALYLCASSSGAGGFYEQYFGPGTRLTVT.

The chain uses TRBV6-1 and TRBJ2-2; TRBD1 might be the D (6 bases). Per the germline V gene, CDR1 is MNHNS and CDR2 is SASEGT. The CDR3 has 15 amino acids. Trimming pared 4 bases from V and 10 bases from J, leaving 19 bases between. The CDR3 loop is CASSGSGALAVELFF. The CDR3, as DNA: TGTGCCAGCAGTGGATCAGGGGCCCTAGCCGTGGAGCTGTTTTTT.

This chain links TRBV12-3 or TRBV12-4 with TRBJ2-2; no reliable D call. The V end lost 5 bases, the J end lost 6 bases, and 7 bases lay between the germline ends. CDR3 size: 12 residues. CDR3 sequence reads: CASSRKPGELFF. The CDR3 DNA sequence: TGTGCCAGCAGTAGAAAACCCGGGGAGCTGTTTTTT.